This entry is about one TCR beta chain. CDR3 length equals 19 residues. The germline CDR1 and CDR2 sequences are MDHEN and SYDVKM. The ends lost 5 bases at V and 6 bases at J; junction bases unmatched: 18. This record belongs to a study of blood T cell repertoires in COVID-19. Study-level background: Samples came from the United States, Italy and Spain, spanning acute and convalescent COVID-19. The cDNA or gDNA used as material had been derived from T cells, B-cell-depleted T cells, or PBMCs.

Per the original methods: Researchers report that nucleated cell counts were estimated from reference gene primer amplification. The repertoire was sequenced with immunoSEQ multiplex PCR; TCRdb's copy has only in-frame clones and lacks some. D and trimming were read from the DNA, whereas the V and J calls and clone size are those reported in that table. In the table there are under 45,000 clones, approximately 86% of which are singletons. The chain carries TRBV28 and TRBJ1-5; 11 bases align to TRBD1. Specimen: peripheral blood. The clonotype was recovered from a middle-aged man with active COVID-19. The CDR3 region is CASSTTLLGGQGARQPQHF. The DNA for the CDR3 is TGTGCCAGCAGTACGACACTCCTTGGCGGACAGGGGGCTCGTCAGCCCCAGCATTTT.